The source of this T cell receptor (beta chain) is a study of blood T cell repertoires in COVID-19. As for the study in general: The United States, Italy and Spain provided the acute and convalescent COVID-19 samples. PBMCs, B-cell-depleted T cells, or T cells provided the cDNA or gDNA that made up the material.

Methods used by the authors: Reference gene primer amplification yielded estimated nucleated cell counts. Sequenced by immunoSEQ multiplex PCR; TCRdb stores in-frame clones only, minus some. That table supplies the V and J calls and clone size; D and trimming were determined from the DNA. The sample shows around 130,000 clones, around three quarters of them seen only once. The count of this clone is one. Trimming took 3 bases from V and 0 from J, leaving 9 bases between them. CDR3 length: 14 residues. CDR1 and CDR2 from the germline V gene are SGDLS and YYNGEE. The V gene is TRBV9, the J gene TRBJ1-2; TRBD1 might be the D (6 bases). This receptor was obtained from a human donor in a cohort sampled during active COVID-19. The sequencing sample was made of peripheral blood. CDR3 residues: CASSGTAANYGYTF. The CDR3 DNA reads TGTGCCAGCAGCGGGACAGCAGCTAACTATGGCTACACCTTC.